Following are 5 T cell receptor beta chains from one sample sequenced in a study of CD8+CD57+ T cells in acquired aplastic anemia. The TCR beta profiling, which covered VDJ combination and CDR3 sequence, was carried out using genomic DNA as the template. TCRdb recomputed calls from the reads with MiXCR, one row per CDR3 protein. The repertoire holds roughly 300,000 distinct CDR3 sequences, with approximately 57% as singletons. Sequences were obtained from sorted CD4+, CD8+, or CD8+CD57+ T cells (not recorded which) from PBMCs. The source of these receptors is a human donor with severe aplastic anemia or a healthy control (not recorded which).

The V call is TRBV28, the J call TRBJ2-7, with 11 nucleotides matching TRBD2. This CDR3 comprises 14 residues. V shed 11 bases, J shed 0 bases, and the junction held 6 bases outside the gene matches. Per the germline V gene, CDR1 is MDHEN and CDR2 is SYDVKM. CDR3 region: CAVLAGEYSYEQYF. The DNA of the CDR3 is TGTGCCGTACTAGCGGGGGAATACTCCTACGAGCAGTACTTC.

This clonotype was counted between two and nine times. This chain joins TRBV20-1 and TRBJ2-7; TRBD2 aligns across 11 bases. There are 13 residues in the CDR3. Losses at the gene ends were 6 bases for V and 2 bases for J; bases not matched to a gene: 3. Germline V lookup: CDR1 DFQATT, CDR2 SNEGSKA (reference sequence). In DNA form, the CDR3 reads TGCAGTGCCATAGCGGGAGGGCCCTACGAGCAGTACTTC. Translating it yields CSAIAGGPYEQYF.

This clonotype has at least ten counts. CDR3 bases: TGTGCCAGCAGCTCTCACGACCGAGACTCTGGAAACACCATATATTTT. Translation gives CASSSHDRDSGNTIYF. The chain employs TRBV7-9 and TRBJ1-3; D is ambiguous. The CDR3 is 16 amino acids. V shed 4 bases and J shed 0 bases, with 13 bases lying between them. CDR1 and CDR2 from the germline V gene are SEHNR and FQNEAQ (reference sequence).

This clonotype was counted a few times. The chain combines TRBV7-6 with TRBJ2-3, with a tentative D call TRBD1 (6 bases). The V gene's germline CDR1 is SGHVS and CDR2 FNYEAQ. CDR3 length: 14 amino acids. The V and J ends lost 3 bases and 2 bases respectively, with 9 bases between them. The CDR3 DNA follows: TGTGCCAGCAGCTTGAGGGGGAACACAGATACGCAGTATTTT. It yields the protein CASSLRGNTDTQYF.

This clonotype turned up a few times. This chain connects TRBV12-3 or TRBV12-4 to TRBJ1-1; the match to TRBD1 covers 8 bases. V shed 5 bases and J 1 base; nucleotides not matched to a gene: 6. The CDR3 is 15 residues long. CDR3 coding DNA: TGTGCCAGCAGTCGAACAGGGGGTGGGAACACTGAAGCTTTCTTT. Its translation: CASSRTGGGNTEAFF.